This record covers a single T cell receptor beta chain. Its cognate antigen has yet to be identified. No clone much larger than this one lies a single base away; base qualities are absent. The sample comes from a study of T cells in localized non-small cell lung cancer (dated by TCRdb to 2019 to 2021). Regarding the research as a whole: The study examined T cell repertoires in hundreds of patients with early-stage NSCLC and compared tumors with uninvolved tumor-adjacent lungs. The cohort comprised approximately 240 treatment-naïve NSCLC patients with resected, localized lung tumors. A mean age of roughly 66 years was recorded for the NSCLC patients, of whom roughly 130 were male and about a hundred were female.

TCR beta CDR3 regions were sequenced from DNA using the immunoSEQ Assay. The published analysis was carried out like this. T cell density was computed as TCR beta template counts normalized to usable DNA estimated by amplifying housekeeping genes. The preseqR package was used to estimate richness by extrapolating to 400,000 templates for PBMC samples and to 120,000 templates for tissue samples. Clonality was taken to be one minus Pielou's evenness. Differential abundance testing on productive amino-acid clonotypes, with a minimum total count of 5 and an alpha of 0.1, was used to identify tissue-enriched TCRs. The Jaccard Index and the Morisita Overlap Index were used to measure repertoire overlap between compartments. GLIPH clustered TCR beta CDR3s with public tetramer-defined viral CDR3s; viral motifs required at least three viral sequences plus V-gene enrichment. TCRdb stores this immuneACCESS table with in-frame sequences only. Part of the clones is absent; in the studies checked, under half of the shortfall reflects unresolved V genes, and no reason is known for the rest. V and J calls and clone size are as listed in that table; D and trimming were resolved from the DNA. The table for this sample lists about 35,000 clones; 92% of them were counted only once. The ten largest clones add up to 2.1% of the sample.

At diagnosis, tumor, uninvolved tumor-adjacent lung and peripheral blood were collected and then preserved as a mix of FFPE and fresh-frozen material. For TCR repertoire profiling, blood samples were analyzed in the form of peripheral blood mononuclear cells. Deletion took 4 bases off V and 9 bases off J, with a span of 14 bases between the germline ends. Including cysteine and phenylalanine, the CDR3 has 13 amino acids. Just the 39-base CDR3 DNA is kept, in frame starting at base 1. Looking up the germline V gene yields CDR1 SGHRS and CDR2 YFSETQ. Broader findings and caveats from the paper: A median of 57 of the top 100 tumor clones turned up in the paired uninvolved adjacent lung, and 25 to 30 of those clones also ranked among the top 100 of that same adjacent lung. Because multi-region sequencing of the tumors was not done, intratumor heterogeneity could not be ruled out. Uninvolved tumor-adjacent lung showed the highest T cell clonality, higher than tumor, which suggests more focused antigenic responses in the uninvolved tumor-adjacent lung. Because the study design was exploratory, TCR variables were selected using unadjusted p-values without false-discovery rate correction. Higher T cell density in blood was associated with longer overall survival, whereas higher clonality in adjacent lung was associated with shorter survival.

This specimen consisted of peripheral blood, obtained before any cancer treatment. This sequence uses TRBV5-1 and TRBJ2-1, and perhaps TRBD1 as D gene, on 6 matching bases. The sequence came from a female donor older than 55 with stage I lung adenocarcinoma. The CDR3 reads CASSLEGVTEQFF. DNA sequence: TGCGCCAGCAGCCTCGAGGGGGTCACTGAGCAGTTCTTC.